This TCR beta chain was found in a study of cytomegalovirus exposure and HLA in healthy donors. 60 Vbeta and 13 Jbeta primers were used in PCR. Sequencing was performed with immunoSEQ multiplex PCR; in TCRdb, only in-frame clones are kept and a portion is missing. The sample has around 200,000 clones, more than 60% seen once; the top ten hold 0.2% to 0.25%. Of note for this clone: Its target is unknown.

V was clipped by 5 bases and J by 8 bases, with 6 bases between them. Germline V CDR1 and CDR2: SGHTA, FQGTGA. CDR3 length: 11 amino acids. Whole-study results and caveats: Most of the CMV-associated TCR beta chains (in a later analysis) appeared to be HLA-restricted. What TCR beta sequences reportedly achieved was accurate prediction of HLA-A and HLA-B alleles in most subjects.

V gene TRBV7-3 combines with J gene TRBJ2-2; D possibly corresponds to TRBD1 (5 bases). Sequenced: PBMCs. This clonotype was sampled from a girl aged 2 to 10 in good health and CMV-seronegative. The CDR3 protein is CASSQGGELFF. Here the CDR3 DNA reads TGTGCCAGCAGCCAGGGAGGGGAGCTGTTTTTT.